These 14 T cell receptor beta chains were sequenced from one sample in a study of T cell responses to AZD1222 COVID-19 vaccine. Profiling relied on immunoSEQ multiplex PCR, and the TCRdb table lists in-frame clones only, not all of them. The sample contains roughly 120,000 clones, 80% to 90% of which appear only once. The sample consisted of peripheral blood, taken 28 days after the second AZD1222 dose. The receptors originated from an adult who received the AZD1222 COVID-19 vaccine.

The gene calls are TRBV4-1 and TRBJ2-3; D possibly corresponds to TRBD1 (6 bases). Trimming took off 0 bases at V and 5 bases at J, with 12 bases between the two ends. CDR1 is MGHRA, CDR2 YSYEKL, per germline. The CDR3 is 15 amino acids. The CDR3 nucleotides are TGCGCCAGCAGCCAAGATGTGGGGGCTGGAGATACGCAGTATTTT. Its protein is CASSQDVGAGDTQYF.

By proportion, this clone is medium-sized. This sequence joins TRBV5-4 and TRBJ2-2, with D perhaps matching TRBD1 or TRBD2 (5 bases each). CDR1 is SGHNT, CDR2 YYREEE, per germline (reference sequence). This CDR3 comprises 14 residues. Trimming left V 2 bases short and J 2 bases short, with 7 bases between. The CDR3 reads CASSFGGNTGELFF. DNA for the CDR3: TGTGCCAGCAGCTTTGGGGGTAACACCGGGGAGCTGTTTTTT.

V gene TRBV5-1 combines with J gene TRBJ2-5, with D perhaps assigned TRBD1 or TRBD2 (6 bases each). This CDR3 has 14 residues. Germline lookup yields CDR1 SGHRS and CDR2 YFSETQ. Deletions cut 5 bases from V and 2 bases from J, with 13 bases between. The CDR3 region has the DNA TGCGCCAGCAGGCCGGGGGCCATTCAAGAGACCCAGTACTTC. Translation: CASRPGAIQETQYF.

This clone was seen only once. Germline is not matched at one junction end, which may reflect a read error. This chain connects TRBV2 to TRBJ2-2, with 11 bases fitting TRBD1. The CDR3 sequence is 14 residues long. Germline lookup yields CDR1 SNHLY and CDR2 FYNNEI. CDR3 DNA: TGTGCCAGCAGTGGGACAGGGGGCACCAGGGAGCTGTTTTTT. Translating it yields CASSGTGGTRELFF.

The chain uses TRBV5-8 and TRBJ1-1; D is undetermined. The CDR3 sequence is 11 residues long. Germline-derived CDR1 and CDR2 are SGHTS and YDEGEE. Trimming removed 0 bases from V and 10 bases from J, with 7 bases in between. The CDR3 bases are TGTGCCAGCAGCTTGGTAGTAACAGCTTTCTTT. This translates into CASSLVVTAFF. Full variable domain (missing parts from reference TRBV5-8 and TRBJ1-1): EAGVTQSPTHLIKTRGQQATLRCSPISGHTSVYWYQQALGLGLQFLLWYDEGEERNRGNFPPRFSGRQFPNYSSELNVNALELEDSALYLCASSLVVTAFFGQGTRLTVV.

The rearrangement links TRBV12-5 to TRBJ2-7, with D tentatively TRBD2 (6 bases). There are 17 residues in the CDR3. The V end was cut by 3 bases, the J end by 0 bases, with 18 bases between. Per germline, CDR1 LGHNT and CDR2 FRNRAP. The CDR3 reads CASGFGARGFSSYEQYF. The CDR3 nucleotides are TGTGCTAGTGGTTTTGGGGCCCGGGGGTTCAGCTCCTACGAGCAGTACTTC.

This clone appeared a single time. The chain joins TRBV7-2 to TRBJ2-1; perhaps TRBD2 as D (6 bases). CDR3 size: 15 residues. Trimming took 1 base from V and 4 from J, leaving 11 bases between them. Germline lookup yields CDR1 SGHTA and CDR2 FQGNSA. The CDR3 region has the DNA TGTGCCAGCAGCTTAGTCGCGGGGAGATACAATGAGCAGTTCTTC. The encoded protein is CASSLVAGRYNEQFF.

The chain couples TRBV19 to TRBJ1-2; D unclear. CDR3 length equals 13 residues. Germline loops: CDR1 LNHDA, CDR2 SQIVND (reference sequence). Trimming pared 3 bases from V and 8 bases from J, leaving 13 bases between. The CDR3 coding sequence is TGTGCCAGTAGTATCCCCCCGGGTGGCGGCTACACCTTC. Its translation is CASSIPPGGGYTF.

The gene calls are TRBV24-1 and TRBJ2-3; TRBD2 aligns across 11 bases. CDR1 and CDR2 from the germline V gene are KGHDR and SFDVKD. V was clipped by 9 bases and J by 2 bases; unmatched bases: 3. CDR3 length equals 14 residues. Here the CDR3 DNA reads TGTGCCACCGGGGGACTAGCGGTCACAGATACGCAGTATTTT. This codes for CATGGLAVTDTQYF.

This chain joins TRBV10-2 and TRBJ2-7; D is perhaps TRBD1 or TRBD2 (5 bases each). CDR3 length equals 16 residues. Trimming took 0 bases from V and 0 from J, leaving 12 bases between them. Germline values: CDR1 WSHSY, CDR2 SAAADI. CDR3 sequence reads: CASSESRGDRSYEQYF. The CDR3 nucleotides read TGCGCCAGCAGTGAGTCGCGAGGGGACCGCTCCTACGAGCAGTACTTC.

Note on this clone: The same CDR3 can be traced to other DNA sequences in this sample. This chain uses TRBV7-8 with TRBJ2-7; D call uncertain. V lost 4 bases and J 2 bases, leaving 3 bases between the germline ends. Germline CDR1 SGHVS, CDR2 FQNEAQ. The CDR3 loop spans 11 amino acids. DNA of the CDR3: TGTGCCAGCAGCTCCCCCTACGAGCAGTACTTC. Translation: CASSSPYEQYF. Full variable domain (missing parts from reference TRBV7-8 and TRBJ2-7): GAGVSQSPRYKVAKRGQDVALRCDPISGHVSLFWYQQALGQGPEFLTYFQNEAQLDKSGLPSDRFFAERPEGSVSTLKIQRTQQEDSAVYLCASSSPYEQYFGPGTRLTVT.

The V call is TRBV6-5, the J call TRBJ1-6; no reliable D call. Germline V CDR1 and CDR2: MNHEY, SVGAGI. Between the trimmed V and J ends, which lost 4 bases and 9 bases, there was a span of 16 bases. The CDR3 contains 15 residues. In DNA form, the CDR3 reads TGTGCCAGCAGTTTAGACATCTCAGCGGGTTCACCCCTCCACTTT. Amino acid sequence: CASSLDISAGSPLHF.

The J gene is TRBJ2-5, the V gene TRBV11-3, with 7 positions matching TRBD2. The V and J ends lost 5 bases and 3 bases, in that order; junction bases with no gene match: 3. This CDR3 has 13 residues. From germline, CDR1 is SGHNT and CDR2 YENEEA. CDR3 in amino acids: CASSRGLEETQYF. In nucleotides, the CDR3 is TGTGCCAGCAGCCGTGGACTAGAAGAGACCCAGTACTTC. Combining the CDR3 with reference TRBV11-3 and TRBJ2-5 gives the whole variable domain EAGVVQSPRYKIIEKKQPVAFWCNPISGHNTLYWYLQNLGQGPELLIRYENEEAVDDSQLPKDRFSAERLKGVDSTLKIQPAELGDSAVYLCASSRGLEETQYFGPGTRLLVL.

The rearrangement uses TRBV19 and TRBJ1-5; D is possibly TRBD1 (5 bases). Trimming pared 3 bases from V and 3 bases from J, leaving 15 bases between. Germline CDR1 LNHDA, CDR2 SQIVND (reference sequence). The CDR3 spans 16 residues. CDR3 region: CASSIPHGTANQPQHF. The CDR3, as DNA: TGTGCCAGTAGTATCCCTCACGGGACGGCCAATCAGCCCCAGCATTTT.